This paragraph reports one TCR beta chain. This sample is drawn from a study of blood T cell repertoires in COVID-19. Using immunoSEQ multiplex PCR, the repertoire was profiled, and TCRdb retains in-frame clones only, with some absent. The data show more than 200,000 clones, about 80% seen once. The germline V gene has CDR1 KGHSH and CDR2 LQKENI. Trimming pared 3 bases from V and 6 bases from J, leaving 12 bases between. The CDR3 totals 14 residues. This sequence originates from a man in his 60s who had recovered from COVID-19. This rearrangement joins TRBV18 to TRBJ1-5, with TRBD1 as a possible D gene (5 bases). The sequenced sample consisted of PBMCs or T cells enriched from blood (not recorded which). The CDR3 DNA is TGTGCCAGCTCACCCAACCGGCAGGGTCAGCCCCAGCATTTT. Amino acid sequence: CASSPNRQGQPQHF. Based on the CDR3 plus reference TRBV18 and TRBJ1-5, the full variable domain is NAGVMQNPRHLVRRRGQEARLRCSPMKGHSHVYWYRQLPEEGLKFMVYLQKENIIDESGMPKERFSAEFPKEGPSILRIQQVVRGDSAAYFCASSPNRQGQPQHFGDGTRLSIL.